This T cell receptor beta chain is drawn from a study of cytomegalovirus exposure and HLA in healthy donors. CMV serostatus data were not documented for this donor. Germline loops: CDR1 SGHRS, CDR2 YFSETQ. Trimming cost V 3 bases and J 2 bases, with 7 bases left between them. The CDR3 covers 13 residues. The PCR contained 60 Vbeta and 13 Jbeta primers. Libraries were prepared by immunoSEQ multiplex PCR; TCRdb keeps only in-frame clonotypes and omits some of them. Listed are about 34,000 clones; 5.5% to 6% falls within the top ten. This chain joins TRBV5-1 and TRBJ2-3, with D perhaps TRBD1 (6 bases). The material sequenced was PBMCs. This clonotype was sampled from a human donor in good health. CDR3 region: CASSYRVTDTQYF. The CDR3, as DNA: TGCGCCAGCAGCTACAGGGTCACAGATACGCAGTATTTT.